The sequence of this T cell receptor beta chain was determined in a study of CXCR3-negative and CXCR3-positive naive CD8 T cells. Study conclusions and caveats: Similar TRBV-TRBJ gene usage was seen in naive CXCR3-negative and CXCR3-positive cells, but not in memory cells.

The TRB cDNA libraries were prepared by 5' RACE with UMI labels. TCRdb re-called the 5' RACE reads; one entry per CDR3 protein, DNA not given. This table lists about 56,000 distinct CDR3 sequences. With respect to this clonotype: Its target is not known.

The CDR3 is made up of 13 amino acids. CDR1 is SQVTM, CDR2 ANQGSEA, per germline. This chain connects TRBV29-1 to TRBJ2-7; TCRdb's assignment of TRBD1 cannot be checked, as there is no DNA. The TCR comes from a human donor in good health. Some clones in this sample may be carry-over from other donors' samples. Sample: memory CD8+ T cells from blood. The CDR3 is CSVQRGTGFEQYF.